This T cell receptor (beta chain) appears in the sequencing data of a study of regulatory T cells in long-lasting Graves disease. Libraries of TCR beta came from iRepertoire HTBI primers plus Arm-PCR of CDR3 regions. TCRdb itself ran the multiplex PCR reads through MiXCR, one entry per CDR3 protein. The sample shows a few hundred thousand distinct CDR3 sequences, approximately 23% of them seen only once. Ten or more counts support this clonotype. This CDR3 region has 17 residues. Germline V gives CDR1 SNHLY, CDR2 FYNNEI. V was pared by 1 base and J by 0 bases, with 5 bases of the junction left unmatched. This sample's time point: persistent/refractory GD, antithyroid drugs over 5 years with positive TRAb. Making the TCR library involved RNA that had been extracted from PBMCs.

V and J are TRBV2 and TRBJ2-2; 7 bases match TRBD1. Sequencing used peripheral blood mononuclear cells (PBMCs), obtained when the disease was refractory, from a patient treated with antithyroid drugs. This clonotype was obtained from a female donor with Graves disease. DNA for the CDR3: TGTGCCAGCAGTGAAGGGCGTCAGGGGGCGAACACCGGGGAGCTGTTTTTT. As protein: CASSEGRQGANTGELFF.